These T cell receptor beta chains were read from a single sample in a study of CD8 T cells in Susac syndrome. MiXCR, applied by TCRdb to the immunoSEQ multiplex PCR reads, yields one record per CDR3 protein. Seen here are about 180,000 distinct CDR3 sequences, more than 90% observed once, and the top ten hold approximately 0.1%. The sequencing sample was made of CD4+ T cells from PBMCs. The receptor source for this set is a human donor with multiple sclerosis. The CDR3 runs from the conserved cysteine through the conserved F or W. D genes are given only for firm matches. Clone sizes are given selectively: once, few, many, or a class where the clone is expanded.

TRBV4-2	few	TRBD1	TRBJ2-1	CASSPLGQAHYNEQFF	TGTGCCAGCAGCCCCCTGGGACAGGCCCACTACAATGAGCAGTTCTTC
TRBV30	once	NA	TRBJ1-2	CAGKTGVWGYTF	TGTGCCGGCAAAACCGGGGTCTGGGGCTACACCTTC
TRBV20-1	NA	TRBD1	TRBJ1-2	CSAAGGIYGYTF	TGCAGTGCTGCAGGGGGCATTTATGGCTACACCTTC
TRBV4-3	NA	NA	TRBJ1-1	CASSPDYRSDTEAFF	TGCGCCAGCAGCCCAGATTACAGGAGCGACACTGAAGCTTTCTTT
TRBV7-2	NA	TRBD2	TRBJ2-2	CASSLRAGDLPGELFF	TGTGCCAGCAGCTTGAGAGCGGGGGACCTCCCCGGGGAGCTGTTTTTT
TRBV7-2	NA	TRBD2	TRBJ2-2	CASSLSGGIGGELFF	TGTGCCAGCAGCCTCAGCGGGGGGATCGGCGGGGAGCTGTTTTTT
TRBV2	NA	NA	TRBJ2-1	CASRPNRQGGHEQFF	TGTGCCAGCAGACCAAATCGTCAGGGGGGCCATGAGCAGTTCTTC
TRBV28	once	NA	TRBJ2-7	CASRPPGVIYEQYF	TGTGCCAGCAGGCCCCCAGGGGTGATCTACGAGCAGTACTTC
TRBV28	NA	TRBD1	TRBJ2-5	CASSSMTGVLAAQYF	TGTGCCAGCAGTTCGATGACAGGGGTCCTCGCCGCCCAGTACTTC
TRBV4-3	NA	NA	TRBJ2-7	CASSRANSAGVSYEQYF	TGCGCCAGCAGCCGGGCAAATAGCGCAGGAGTCTCCTACGAGCAGTACTTC
TRBV9	NA	TRBD2	TRBJ2-7	CASSVAGGVNEQYF	TGTGCCAGCAGCGTAGCGGGAGGGGTCAACGAGCAGTACTTC
TRBV3-1	NA	NA	TRBJ2-7	CASSQENLLRDEQYF	TGTGCCAGCAGCCAAGAAAATTTATTGAGAGACGAGCAGTACTTC
TRBV11-2	NA	NA	TRBJ2-1	CASSPLRASPEF	TGTGCCAGCAGCCCCCTTCGGGCCAGCCCGGAATTC
TRBV5-6	NA	NA	TRBJ2-1	CASSNIHYSYNEQFF	TGTGCCAGCAGCAACATACATTACTCCTACAATGAGCAGTTCTTC
TRBV27	NA	NA	TRBJ2-1	CASSLRVGRSRSIEQFF	TGTGCCAGCAGTTTAAGGGTAGGACGGTCGAGGAGTATTGAGCAGTTCTTC
TRBV30	NA	NA	TRBJ1-6	CAWTPISSGGSPLHF	TGTGCCTGGACTCCGATTTCCTCCGGCGGGTCACCCCTCCACTTT
TRBV29-1	NA	TRBD1	TRBJ2-3	CSVGPTGAGADTQYF	TGCAGCGTTGGGCCCACAGGGGCAGGAGCAGATACGCAGTATTTT
TRBV4-1	NA	TRBD2	TRBJ2-1	CASSQDYLASGLYNEQFF	TGCGCCAGCAGCCAAGATTATTTGGCTAGCGGACTCTACAATGAGCAGTTCTTC
TRBV28	once	NA	TRBJ1-2	CASSFTNYGYTF	TGTGCCAGCAGTTTCACAAACTATGGCTACACCTTC
TRBV3-1	NA	NA	TRBJ2-7	CASSQLGIYEQYF	TGTGCCAGCAGCCAACTGGGGATATACGAGCAGTACTTC
TRBV6-4	NA	NA	TRBJ2-3	CASSAQRADTQYF	TGTGCCAGCAGTGCCCAACGGGCCGATACGCAGTATTTT
TRBV11-2	NA	NA	TRBJ1-3	CASSAAQLNSGNTIYF	TGTGCCAGCAGTGCGGCCCAGCTCAACTCTGGAAACACCATATATTTT
TRBV6-1	once	NA	TRBJ1-2	CASSEGFRGYTF	TGTGCCAGCAGTGAAGGTTTCCGTGGCTACACCTTC
TRBV7-9	NA	NA	TRBJ2-7	CASTPDTTSYEQYF	TGTGCCAGCACCCCCGACACCACGTCCTACGAGCAGTACTTC
TRBV7-2	NA	NA	TRBJ2-7	CASSLAGPPAGQYF	TGTGCCAGCAGCTTAGCGGGGCCTCCGGCCGGGCAGTACTTC
TRBV24-1	NA	NA	TRBJ2-3	CATSDLRAGASTDTQYF	TGTGCCACCAGTGATTTGCGGGCGGGGGCTAGCACAGATACGCAGTATTTT
TRBV30	NA	NA	TRBJ2-7	CAWSGPGTYEQYF	TGTGCCTGGAGTGGCCCAGGGACCTACGAGCAGTACTTC
TRBV14	NA	TRBD1	TRBJ1-2	CASSLTGVPNYGYTF	TGTGCCAGCAGCCTAACAGGGGTCCCTAACTATGGCTACACCTTC
TRBV7-2	NA	NA	TRBJ2-7	CASSPRDFSEQYF	TGTGCCAGCAGCCCCCGGGATTTCTCCGAGCAGTACTTC
TRBV4-1	once	TRBD2	TRBJ2-3	CASSPSGGHRTDTQYF	TGCGCCAGCAGCCCCAGCGGGGGGCACCGCACAGATACGCAGTATTTT
TRBV12-3/TRBV12-4	NA	NA	TRBJ1-2	CASSRRDANPTNYGYTF	TGTGCCAGCAGTCGGAGGGACGCCAACCCAACTAACTATGGCTACACCTTC
TRBV7-2	NA	NA	TRBJ2-1	CASSFLDSLGNEQFF	TGTGCCAGCAGCTTTCTTGACTCCCTCGGCAATGAGCAGTTCTTC
TRBV12-3/TRBV12-4	NA	NA	TRBJ1-2	CASSRRGGYTF	TGTGCCAGCAGCCGCAGGGGAGGCTACACCTTC
TRBV7-8	once	NA	TRBJ1-5	CASDPGPLKVANQPQHF	TGTGCCAGCGATCCTGGACCGCTGAAGGTGGCCAATCAGCCCCAGCATTTT
TRBV5-1	NA	NA	TRBJ1-1	CASSAVLAAEAFF	TGCGCCAGCAGCGCGGTCTTAGCCGCTGAAGCTTTCTTT
TRBV3-1	NA	NA	TRBJ1-4	CASSQSERFNEKLFF	TGTGCCAGCAGCCAATCAGAACGGTTTAATGAAAAACTGTTTTTT
TRBV19	once	NA	TRBJ2-3	CASIGAADTQYF	TGTGCCAGTATCGGGGCAGCAGATACGCAGTATTTT
TRBV12-3/TRBV12-4	NA	NA	TRBJ2-1	CASSSGRYEQFF	TGTGCCAGCAGTTCCGGCAGATATGAGCAGTTCTTC
TRBV30	NA	NA	TRBJ1-3	CAWSSGSGNTIYF	TGTGCCTGGAGTTCTGGCTCTGGAAACACCATATATTTT
TRBV7-8	once	NA	TRBJ2-7	CASSYASPPYEQYF	TGTGCCAGCAGCTACGCCTCCCCACCTTACGAGCAGTACTTC
TRBV29-1	NA	TRBD1	TRBJ2-3	CSVGSPTGGAGDTQYF	TGCAGCGTTGGGTCCCCGACAGGGGGCGCGGGAGATACGCAGTATTTT
TRBV5-1	NA	NA	TRBJ1-6	CASSSEGINSPLHF	TGCGCCAGCAGCTCAGAAGGCATCAATTCACCCCTCCACTTT